Sequencing of this T cell receptor (beta chain) was carried out in a study of tumor-infiltrating lymphocytes in primary liver carcinoma. On the study more broadly: Spanning 30 to 69 years of age, the patients were men and women. Staging placed the tumors at T1-T3 N0M0, and they measured about 4 to 10 cm across. Sequencing of the samples generated roughly 3.65 to 8 million productive TCRbeta reads, with similar yields across tissue types.

The CDR3 spans 13 residues. Trimming cost V 6 bases and J 5 bases; bases outside gene matches: 6. General study points: Between tumor regions, pairs overlapped more than tumor-adjacent and tumor-blood pairs did.

Making TCR beta cDNA involved around 520 ng total RNA and a constant-region primer. TCR beta libraries came from three nested multiplex PCR rounds using slightly modified ARM-PCR. For around 9 cycles apiece, the opening two PCR rounds ran with TRBV1-TRBV30 forward primers and a C-beta reverse primer. In TCRdb, the multiplex PCR reads were re-called with MiXCR into one record per CDR3 protein. The sample contains tens of thousands of distinct CDR3 sequences, about 80% of which appear only once. Remarks on this clonotype: The antigen remains unidentified.

From around 18-30 mg of unsorted bulk tissue, DNA and RNA were co-extracted together. The material sequenced was liver tumor tissue from sampling region 2. Stated subset: tumor region T2, inferior pole. This sequence joins TRBV12-3 or TRBV12-4 and TRBJ2-5, with 7 bases that match TRBD1. The TCR originated in a man aged 40-49 years with primary liver carcinoma and hepatitis B virus infection. CDR3: CASSWTGRETQYF. In nucleotides, the CDR3 is TGTGCCAGCAGCTGGACAGGTCGGGAGACCCAGTACTTC.